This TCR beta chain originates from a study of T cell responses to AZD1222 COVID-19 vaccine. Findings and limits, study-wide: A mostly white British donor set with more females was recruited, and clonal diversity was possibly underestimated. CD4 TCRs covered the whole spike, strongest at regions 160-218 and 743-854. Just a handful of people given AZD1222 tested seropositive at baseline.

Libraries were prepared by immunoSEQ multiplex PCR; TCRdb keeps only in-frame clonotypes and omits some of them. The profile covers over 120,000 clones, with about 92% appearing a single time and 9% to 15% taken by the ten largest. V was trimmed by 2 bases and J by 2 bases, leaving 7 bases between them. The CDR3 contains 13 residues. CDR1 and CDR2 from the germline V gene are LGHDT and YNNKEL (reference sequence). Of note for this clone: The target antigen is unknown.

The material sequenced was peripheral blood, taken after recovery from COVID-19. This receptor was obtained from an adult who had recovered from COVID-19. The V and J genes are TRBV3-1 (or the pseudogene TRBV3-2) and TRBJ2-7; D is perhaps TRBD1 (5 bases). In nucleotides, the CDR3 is TGTGCCAGCAGCCAAACAGGCACCTACGAGCAGTACTTC. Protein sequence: CASSQTGTYEQYF.